The source of this T cell receptor beta chain is a study of early T cells in non-severe SARS-CoV-2 infection (dated by TCRdb to the early 2020s). Broadly, across the study: TCR sequencing used bulk RNA from unsorted whole blood, so alpha and beta chains could not be paired.

Set within a cohort of healthcare workers in London, UK, this nested case-control study involved weekly PCR testing of nasopharyngeal swabs along with blood sampling. Healthcare workers were recruited during the week of the UK lockdown, between 23 and 31 March 2020, and followed weekly for up to roughly 15 weeks. What the research found in general, with its limitations: VDJdb matching was skewed toward anti-spike CD8 responses and likely underestimated virus-specific expansions, missing private and CD4 specificities.

Library creation used 5' RACE. Reads for this sample came from a NextSeq 500. The TCR library protocol attached unique molecular identifiers to individual cDNA molecules to correct for sequencing error and PCR bias. Both TCR alpha and beta chains were sequenced, and tight co-correlation was observed between alpha and beta sequence abundances in each sample. Regarding the original processing steps: Decombinator V4 was used to annotate TCR sequences for V gene, J gene and CDR3. TCRs were defined as expanded if a significant change between any two time points was detected under a Poisson model with p below 0.0001. TCR abundances were normalised to the total number of TCRs sequenced in each sample and reported as counts per million. MAIT TCRs were defined by TRAV1-2 paired with TRAJ12, TRAJ20 or TRAJ33, and iNKT TCRs by TRAV10 paired with TRAJ18. VDJdb, accessed 1 November 2021, was searched for CMV, EBV and SARS-CoV-2 annotated TCRs, excluding TCRs annotated for multiple antigens. The public reads were quality trimmed at Q25 with fastp and then assembled into clones with MiXCR by TCRdb, keeping productive beta chains. Rows are combined by CDR3 protein, so each entry shows the most common genes and DNA. The V and J calls shown here were made by TCRdb, not taken from the authors' results. The sample table shows fewer than 100,000 distinct CDR3 sequences, and 10% to 15% are seen once. The top ten clones comprise 3.4% of the sample.

The CDR3 goes from the cysteine to the phenylalanine over 14 residues. The kept DNA is CDR3 alone, 42 bases in frame from the first base. V is shortened by 5 bases, J by 0 bases, and the region joining them spans 13 bases. CDR1 and CDR2 are read off the germline V gene (reference sequence) as DFQATT and SNEGSKA. To note about this clonotype: Its antigen remains unidentified. A single base separates this from a much larger clone, so it may be a read error.

The sample consisted of whole blood. The chain uses TRBV20-1 and TRBJ1-2; the D gene cannot be named for sure. This clonotype was obtained from an adult who was a healthcare worker with PCR-confirmed SARS-CoV-2 infection or an uninfected control (not recorded which). The nucleotides read TGCAGTGCTTCGGACGGGCTAACTAACTATGGCTACACCTTC. This encodes CSASDGLTNYGYTF.